Sequencing of this TCR beta chain was carried out in a study of CD8+ T cells in alopecia areata. Indicated treatment: oral pan-JAK inhibitor, 5-10 mg twice daily. Investigators isolated RNA and reverse transcribed it into cDNA to act as the sequencing template. Clones were sequenced by immunoSEQ multiplex PCR, and TCRdb holds only the in-frame ones, with some missing. The sample has more than 150,000 clones, around 51% seen once. Germline V CDR1 and CDR2: SEHNR, FQNEAQ (reference sequence). The V gene end was trimmed by 5 bases and the J gene end by 5 bases; junction bases not matched to a gene: 8. The CDR3 runs to 15 residues.

Sequencing used CD8+ T cells sorted from blood, obtained between weeks 51 and 52, from a patient treated with tofacitinib. This chain links TRBV7-9 with TRBJ2-4; 8 positions agree with TRBD1. This TCR was recovered from a human donor with alopecia areata. The CDR3 nucleotides read TGTGCCAGCAGCCCACGGACAGGGACGCAAAACATTCAGTACTTC. It is translated as CASSPRTGTQNIQYF.